These T cell receptor beta chains were read from a single sample in a study of blood T cell repertoires in COVID-19. Generated by immunoSEQ multiplex PCR, the TCRdb table keeps only in-frame clones and is missing some. The sample yields fewer than 350,000 clones, 75% to 90% seen once. Specimen: peripheral blood. Source of these receptors: a man in his forties with acute or convalescent COVID-19. The CDR3 runs from the conserved cysteine through the conserved F or W. The D gene is left open where the match is weak. Clone size is given for some rows only: seen once, a few or many times, or a class if the clone is expanded.

d_gene	abundance	j_gene	v_gene	CDR3nt	CDR3aa
-	-	TRBJ2-6	TRBV21-1	TGTGCCAGCAGCAAAGGAACTTGCGGGCCCGGCTCTGGGGCCAACGTCCTGACTTTC	CASSKGTCGPGSGANVLTF
TRBD2	-	TRBJ2-1	TRBV7-2	TGTGCCAGCAGCTTAGCGCGGCGGGGGTACAATGAGCAGTTCTTC	CASSLARRGYNEQFF
TRBD1	-	TRBJ1-3	TRBV27	TGTGCCAGCAGCGCAGGGGGCGGAAACACCATATATTTT	CASSAGGGNTIYF
-	-	TRBJ1-1	TRBV25-1	TGTGCCAGCAGTGCGGGGAACACTGAAGCTTTCTTT	CASSAGNTEAFF
-	-	TRBJ2-2	TRBV5-6	TGTGCCAGCAGCCCGGACTACGGAAACACCGGGGAGCTGTTTTTT	CASSPDYGNTGELFF
TRBD2	-	TRBJ2-2	TRBV7-2	TGTGCCAGCAGCGGGGGACTAGCGGCCGGGGAGCTGTTTTTT	CASSGGLAAGELFF
-	once	TRBJ1-4	TRBV5-8	TGTGCCAGCAGACGGGGGGGTAAAGAAAAACTGTTTTTT	CASRRGGKEKLFF
TRBD1	-	TRBJ1-1	TRBV19	TGTGCCAGTAGTATTGAGGGGGCGAACACTGAAGCTTTCTTT	CASSIEGANTEAFF
TRBD2	-	TRBJ2-1	TRBV24-1	TGTGCCACCAGTGATTACGGGGGGGGGCACAATGAGCAGTTCTTC	CATSDYGGGHNEQFF
TRBD1	-	TRBJ2-2	TRBV10-3	TGTGCCACCCGGACAGGGGTGAGCACCGGGGAGCTGTTTTTT	CATRTGVSTGELFF
-	once	TRBJ2-7	TRBV6-1	TGTGCCAGCAGTGGGGCATCCGGAGGCAAGAGCTCCTACGAGCAGTACTTC	CASSGASGGKSSYEQYF
-	-	TRBJ1-1	TRBV19	TGTGCCAGTAACAATCTGGGGAGCACTGAAGCTTTCTTT	CASNNLGSTEAFF
TRBD2	-	TRBJ2-3	TRBV4-1	TGCGCCAGCAGCCTAGGACTAGCGGGGCATACGCAGTATTTT	CASSLGLAGHTQYF
-	-	TRBJ1-1	TRBV6-2/TRBV6-3	TGTGCCAGCAGTTCTTGGGGTAAAGGGGGCACTGAAGCTTTCTTT	CASSSWGKGGTEAFF
-	-	TRBJ2-7	TRBV9	TGTGCCAGCAGCGCTGCGGGGGCCCTCTCCTACGAGCAGTACTTC	CASSAAGALSYEQYF
TRBD1	-	TRBJ1-2	TRBV19	TGTGCCAGTAGGAATCTTGGGACAGATAACTATGGCTACACCTTC	CASRNLGTDNYGYTF
-	-	TRBJ2-2	TRBV5-1	TGCGCCAGCAGCTTGGTCTCCACCGGGGAGCTGTTTTTT	CASSLVSTGELFF
TRBD1	-	TRBJ1-6	TRBV5-4	TGTGCCAGCAGCTTAGCCAGGGGGGCGGGGAATTCACCCCTCCACTTT	CASSLARGAGNSPLHF
-	-	TRBJ2-7	TRBV18	TGTGCCAGCTCACCCTCCGGGGGTCCGGGCTACGAGCAGTACTTC	CASSPSGGPGYEQYF
-	few	TRBJ2-7	TRBV5-4	TGTGCCAGCACAAGGACGGGAACCTACGAGCAGTACTTC	CASTRTGTYEQYF
-	-	TRBJ1-3	TRBV19	TGTGCCAGTAGTATGCGGGGCCCCAGCTCTGGAAACACCATATATTTT	CASSMRGPSSGNTIYF
TRBD1	-	TRBJ1-2	TRBV28	TGTGCCAGCAGTGGGACAGGGGCGTTGGGCTACACCTTC	CASSGTGALGYTF
TRBD1	few	TRBJ2-7	TRBV7-9	TGTGCCAGCAGCTCCAGACAGGGCTCCTACGAGCAGTACTTC	CASSSRQGSYEQYF
TRBD1	once	TRBJ1-1	TRBV29-1	TGCAGCGTGTGGCAGGGGGACACTGAAGCTTTCTTT	CSVWQGDTEAFF
TRBD1	-	TRBJ1-1	TRBV18	TGTGCCAGCTCACCAATACAGGGGGACACTGAAGCTTTCTTT	CASSPIQGDTEAFF
TRBD1	-	TRBJ1-6	TRBV9	TGTGCCAGCAGCGAGGGACAGGTAGTAGGTTCACCCCTCCACTTT	CASSEGQVVGSPLHF
-	-	TRBJ1-1	TRBV2	TGTGCCAGCAACAGAAAAGTGGACACTGAAGCTTTCTTT	CASNRKVDTEAFF
-	-	TRBJ1-2	TRBV7-2	TGTGCCAGCAGCTTAGCGGAGGAGGGCTATGGCTACACCTTC	CASSLAEEGYGYTF
-	-	TRBJ1-5	TRBV5-8	TGTGCCAGCAGCTATCCCGGGTCCTTACCGAATCAGCCCCAGCATTTT	CASSYPGSLPNQPQHF